The clone carrying this T cell receptor beta chain is labeled as large (0.1 to 1%). Its matching antigen is unknown. This entry belongs to a study of metastatic and nonmetastatic thyroid tumors. Study-wide background: Blood and tumor or nodule tissue repertoires from malignant and benign thyroid patients were compared. Whole-study results and caveats: Significantly higher TCR beta diversity was reportedly seen in malignant thyroid tumors than benign nodules, in blood and tumor.

Germline V lookup: CDR1 MNHEY, CDR2 SMNVEV (reference sequence). The CDR3 spans 15 residues. The ends were cut back, 3 bases at V and 8 bases at J, with 14 bases in the middle. TCRdb re-analyzed the PCR reads using MiXCR. The sample consists of around 9,000 clones, over 25% of them appearing once. Among the patients, none had received any treatment before thyroid surgery. This rearrangement joins TRBV27 to TRBJ1-6; TRBD1 is a possible D gene (5 bases). The source is a female donor with papillary thyroid cancer or a benign thyroid nodule (not recorded which). Some clones in this sample may be carry-over from other donors' samples. Sequencing used adjacent normal tissue. CDR3 region: CASSLGQGIDSPLHF. The CDR3 DNA is TGTGCCAGCAGTTTGGGGCAGGGTATTGATTCACCCCTCCACTTT.